This passage covers 14 T cell receptor beta chains from one sample sequenced in a study of blood T cell repertoires in COVID-19 (dated by TCRdb to the early 2020s). The protocol used for the library was the immunoSEQ multiplex PCR assay. TCRdb's version of the immuneACCESS table is confined to in-frame rearrangements and falls short of the full clone set. An unresolved V gene accounts for under half of the shortfall where checked; the remainder is of unknown origin. The sample records 250,000 to 300,000 clones, 86% of which are singletons. The ten largest make up less than 3% of the sample. The material sequenced was peripheral blood. The receptors shown here come from a woman in her thirties with active or convalescent COVID-19.

This chain connects TRBV4-3 to TRBJ2-3; D may be TRBD2 (6 bases). The CDR3 has 13 amino acids. V was shortened by 1 base and J by 5 bases, with 7 bases between the two germline ends. Germline loops: CDR1 LGHNA, CDR2 YSLEER. The CDR3 sequence: CASSQGGGDTQYF. The CDR3 coding sequence is TGCGCCAGCAGCCAAGGGGGAGGAGATACGCAGTATTTT.

This rearrangement joins TRBV7-2 to TRBJ2-1; 9 bases align to TRBD1. Germline V gene lookup returns CDR1 SGHTA and CDR2 FQGNSA. The CDR3 runs 13 residues. Losses at the gene ends were 4 bases for V and 5 bases for J; bases not matched to a gene: 0. The CDR3 DNA reads TGTGCCAGCAGCTGGACAGGGGACAATGAGCAGTTCTTC. The encoded protein is CASSWTGDNEQFF.

The CDR3 bases are TGTGCCAGCAGCGGGCGGGGGGCACGCTACACCTTC. Protein product: CASSGRGARYTF. The genes are TRBV28 and TRBJ1-2; a possible D gene is TRBD1 (6 bases). CDR3 length: 12 residues. The V gene lost 6 bases and the J gene lost 9 bases, with 14 bases spanning the gap. CDR1 MDHEN and CDR2 SYDVKM come from the germline V gene.

This clone was counted once. The chain uses TRBV14 and TRBJ1-2, with D uncertain. The germline V and J ends were trimmed by 0 bases and 6 bases, with 17 bases remaining between them. The CDR3 contains 16 residues. Germline V gene sequence: CDR1 SGHDN, CDR2 FVKESK. CDR3 amino acids: CASSQDPRGIRDGYTF. In nucleotides, the CDR3 is TGTGCCAGCAGCCAAGATCCGAGAGGTATCCGAGATGGCTACACCTTC.

The chain employs TRBV7-9 and TRBJ1-2; TRBD1 agrees at 7 bases. This CDR3 region has 14 residues. The V segment lost 0 bases and the J segment 2 bases; nucleotides outside the gene matches: 0. CDR1 SEHNR and CDR2 FQNEAQ come from the germline V gene (reference sequence). The CDR3 loop is CASSLAGQNYGYTF. CDR3 bases: TGTGCCAGCAGCTTAGCGGGACAGAACTATGGCTACACCTTC.

The rearrangement uses TRBV27 and TRBJ2-3; 9 positions match TRBD1. This CDR3 spans 14 amino acids. J lost 3 bases, V lost 7 bases, and 5 bases had no gene match. In germline, CDR1 is MNHEY, CDR2 SMNVEV (reference sequence). CDR3 region: CASKEGQGTDTQYF. The CDR3 region has the DNA TGTGCCAGCAAGGAGGGACAGGGAACAGATACGCAGTATTTT.

This clone showed up just once. The genes are TRBV5-1 and TRBJ1-1; D is possibly TRBD1 (6 bases). Trimming stripped 4 bases from V and 1 base from J, with 17 bases between. Germline CDR1 SGHRS, CDR2 YFSETQ. The CDR3 runs 16 residues. DNA of the CDR3: TGCGCCAGCAGCCCCGGGGACACCAGGGCGAACACTGAAGCTTTCTTT. Protein: CASSPGDTRANTEAFF.

The CDR3 sequence: CASRPSLQGRYGYTF. In nucleotides, the CDR3 is TGTGCCAGCAGACCCTCATTACAGGGACGCTATGGCTACACCTTC. The V call is TRBV6-5, the J call TRBJ1-2, with D possibly matching TRBD1 (6 bases). The CDR3 runs to 15 residues. V was pared by 6 bases and J by 4 bases, with 18 bases between. Looked up from germline, CDR1 is MNHEY and CDR2 is SVGAGI.

The DNA for the CDR3 is TGTGCCAGCAGCCCCCGACAAGCCTACACCGGGGAGCTGTTTTTT. The encoded protein is CASSPRQAYTGELFF. The V gene is TRBV5-6, the J gene TRBJ2-2; D is uncertain. Germline lookup yields CDR1 SGHDT and CDR2 YYEEEE. The ends were cut back, 4 bases at V and 3 bases at J, with 13 bases in the middle. The CDR3 covers 15 residues.

This clone was seen a few times. The rearrangement links TRBV6-6 to TRBJ2-7; 8 bases map to TRBD2. The CDR3 is 16 amino acids. CDR1 is MNHNY, CDR2 SVGAGI, per germline (reference sequence). After removal of 5 bases from V and 3 bases from J, the junction contained 12 bases not matched to a gene. The CDR3 DNA follows: TGTGCCAGCAGTCTTGGGTTCGGGGGGGCCTTCTACGAGCAGTACTTC. Translated: CASSLGFGGAFYEQYF.

The chain couples TRBV20-1 to TRBJ1-2, with TRBD1 matching over 10 bases. Looked up from germline, CDR1 is DFQATT and CDR2 is SNEGSKA (reference sequence). V was clipped by 3 bases and J by 7 bases; unmatched bases: 8. The CDR3 is 14 amino acids. The CDR3 sequence is CSASGDRGFGGYTF. The CDR3 DNA reads as TGCAGTGCTAGTGGGGACAGGGGTTTTGGTGGCTACACCTTC.

The genes are TRBV21-1 and TRBJ2-6; TRBD2 was called by the table and not checked on the DNA. TRBV21-1 is a known pseudogene. The CDR3 covers 16 residues. The CDR3: CASSPPGYSGANVLTF. The CDR3 coding sequence is TGTGCCAGCAGCCCACCGGGTTACTCTGGGGCCAACGTCCTGACTTTC.

The V call is TRBV30, the J call TRBJ2-5; 7 positions agree with TRBD1. Germline CDR1 GTSNPN, CDR2 SVGIG (reference sequence). J was trimmed by 5 bases and V by 2 bases; bases with no gene match: 8. CDR3 size: 14 residues. For the CDR3, the DNA is TGTGCCTGGAGTCCACAAGGGGGCGCGGAGACCCAGTACTTC. Amino acids: CAWSPQGGAETQYF.

The chain recombines TRBV30 with TRBJ1-6; possible D gene TRBD1, 6 bases. In germline, CDR1 is GTSNPN, CDR2 SVGIG (reference sequence). This CDR3 is 16 amino acids long. Trimming removed 0 bases at V and 0 bases at J, with 9 bases between. CDR3 nucleotides: TGTGCCTGGAGTGTAGGACAGAGCTCCTATAATTCACCCCTCCACTTT. It is translated as CAWSVGQSSYNSPLHF.